This T cell receptor (beta chain) was obtained from a study of blood T cell repertoires in COVID-19. At the level of the study: Samples of COVID-19 (acute and convalescent) were obtained from the United States, Italy and Spain. PBMCs, B-cell-depleted T cells, or T cells were the source of the cDNA or gDNA that made up the material.

This clone has more than one count but fewer than ten. Original methodology: Amplification of reference gene primers was used by the study to estimate nucleated cell counts. Sequencing used immunoSEQ multiplex PCR; TCRdb keeps in-frame clones, though not all of them. Clonal size and the V and J genes are those of that table, whereas D and trimming came from the DNA. This sample yields more than 95,000 clones, of which 75% to 90% are seen a single time; 15% belongs to the top ten. The sequenced material came from peripheral blood. This TCR derives from a man between 45 and 60 years old with acute or convalescent COVID-19.

The CDR3 DNA reads as TGTGCCAGCACCCCAGAGCCCCGGACTACTGAAGCTTTCTTT. Its protein product is CASTPEPRTTEAFF. The chain combines TRBV7-8 with TRBJ1-1; D call uncertain. Deletions cut 7 bases from V and 5 bases from J, with 17 bases between. The CDR3 extends over 14 amino acids. Germline V CDR1 and CDR2: SGHVS, FQNEAQ. The full variable domain, in which reference TRBV7-8 and TRBJ1-1 provide the parts outside the CDR3, is GAGVSQSPRYKVAKRGQDVALRCDPISGHVSLFWYQQALGQGPEFLTYFQNEAQLDKSGLPSDRFFAERPEGSVSTLKIQRTQQEDSAVYLCASTPEPRTTEAFFGQGTRLTVV.